Listed here are 25 T cell receptor beta chains from one sample, sequenced in a study of blood T cell repertoires in COVID-19. Profiled with immunoSEQ multiplex PCR; TCRdb holds only in-frame clones, not every one. The table lists approximately 150,000 clones, more than 70% of them singletons. The sequenced sample consisted of peripheral blood. Source of these receptors: a man aged 45-65 years who had recovered from COVID-19.

The chain is built from TRBV5-6 and TRBJ1-6, with D perhaps TRBD1 (6 bases). The CDR3 totals 16 residues. Germline CDR1 and CDR2: SGHDT and YYEEEE. V lost 1 base to trimming and J lost 7 bases, with 15 bases between them. CDR3 residues: CASSLRAGAGNSPLHF. The CDR3 DNA reads as TGTGCCAGCAGCTTGCGGGCGGGGGCAGGGAATTCACCCCTCCACTTT.

The chain links TRBV6-1 to TRBJ1-6, with D unclear. Trimming pared 2 bases from V and 7 bases from J, leaving 6 bases between. This CDR3 has 13 residues. The germline V gene encodes CDR1 MNHNS and CDR2 SASEGT. The CDR3 nucleotides read TGTGCCAGCAGTGAAACCCGGAATTCACCCCTCCACTTT. Translation: CASSETRNSPLHF.

This clone was seen just once. For the CDR3, the DNA is TGTGCCAGCAGCCCCGCCCGGGGGAGCGGGAGTGTTGCTGAGCAGTTCTTC. It translates to CASSPARGSGSVAEQFF. V is TRBV6-2 or TRBV6-3 and J is TRBJ2-1; 8 bases match TRBD2. Germline CDR1 is MNHEY and CDR2 is SVGEGT. CDR3 length: 17 amino acids. V shed 6 bases, J shed 9 bases, and the junction held 19 bases outside the gene matches.

This clone was detected once. The chain employs TRBV18 and TRBJ1-5; 9 positions agree with TRBD1. This CDR3 is built from 15 residues. The trim removed 3 bases at V and 4 bases at J, leaving 4 bases unmatched. CDR1 and CDR2 (germline): KGHSH, LQKENI. The CDR3 sequence is CASSPGQGDNQPQHF. CDR3 DNA: TGTGCCAGCTCACCGGGACAGGGTGATAATCAGCCCCAGCATTTT.

This sequence joins TRBV2 and TRBJ1-1; a possible D gene is TRBD1 (5 bases). Germline-derived CDR1 and CDR2 are SNHLY and FYNNEI. The V gene lost 1 base and the J gene lost 4 bases, with 7 bases spanning the gap. CDR3 length: 13 amino acids. This CDR3 reads CASSEVGGTEAFF. The CDR3, as DNA: TGTGCCAGCAGTGAAGTGGGGGGCACTGAAGCTTTCTTT.

The chain carries TRBV9 and TRBJ2-5; no clear D gene. The germline CDR1 and CDR2 sequences are SGDLS and YYNGEE. CDR3 length equals 12 residues. Trimming took 3 bases from V and 5 from J, leaving 8 bases between them. The CDR3, as DNA: TGTGCCAGCAGCGCCGTCGGGGAGACCCAGTACTTC. Protein sequence: CASSAVGETQYF.

The chain employs TRBV7-2 and TRBJ2-7, with D possibly being TRBD2 (6 bases). The CDR3 runs 14 residues. In germline, CDR1 is SGHTA, CDR2 FQGNSA. The V end lost 5 bases, the J end lost 4 bases, and 15 bases lay between the germline ends. CDR3: CASSTGGGTYEQYF. The CDR3 nucleotides read TGTGCCAGCAGCACCGGGGGAGGAACTTACGAGCAGTACTTC.

The J gene is TRBJ2-7, the V gene TRBV5-1; D ambiguous. Germline CDR1 and CDR2: SGHRS and YFSETQ. Trimming removed 0 bases at V and 0 bases at J, with 7 bases between. The CDR3 consists of 14 residues. CDR3 DNA: TGCGCCAGCAGCTTGGATGTCAGCTCCTACGAGCAGTACTTC. This encodes CASSLDVSSYEQYF.

The chain uses TRBV2 and TRBJ2-3, with TRBD2 matching 13 bases. From germline, CDR1 is SNHLY and CDR2 FYNNEI. CDR3 length: 17 amino acids. V gave up 7 bases and J gave up 0 bases; unmatched junction bases: 7. CDR3 amino acids: CASIGTSGITSTDTQYF. The CDR3 coding sequence is TGTGCCAGCATCGGGACTAGCGGGATTACTAGCACAGATACGCAGTATTTT.

This clone was observed a single time. V gene TRBV5-1 combines with J gene TRBJ2-1; possibly TRBD2 for D (5 bases). V was shortened by 7 bases and J by 7 bases, with 15 bases between the two germline ends. Germline lookup yields CDR1 SGHRS and CDR2 YFSETQ. The CDR3 consists of 13 residues. The CDR3: CASDIGVGNEQFF. CDR3 bases: TGCGCCAGCGATATCGGGGTCGGAAATGAGCAGTTCTTC.

This clone was counted between two and nine times. The chain recombines TRBV28 with TRBJ2-2; D is perhaps TRBD1 (6 bases). There are 15 residues in the CDR3. Trimming pared 10 bases from V and 2 bases from J, leaving 17 bases between. Germline loops: CDR1 MDHEN, CDR2 SYDVKM. CDR3 in DNA: TGTGCCACTTCTAGGGGGACACTTAACACCGGGGAGCTGTTTTTT. This gives the protein CATSRGTLNTGELFF. The full variable domain, rest sourced from reference TRBV28 and TRBJ2-2, is DVKVTQSSRYLVKRTGEKVFLECVQDMDHENMFWYRQDPGLGLRLIYFSYDVKMKEKGDIPEGYSVSREKKERFSLILESASTNQTSMYLCATSRGTLNTGELFFGEGSRLTVL.

The chain has TRBV19 and TRBJ2-2, with no clear D. The germline gives CDR1 LNHDA, CDR2 SQIVND (reference sequence). The CDR3 runs to 12 residues. Trimming removed 6 bases at V and 6 bases at J, with 8 bases between. The CDR3 bases are TGTGCCAGTAGGGAGCCCGCCGGGGAGCTGTTTTTT. It yields the protein CASREPAGELFF.

CDR3 region: CASSYDGTGGGYTF. The CDR3 nucleotides are TGTGCCAGCAGTTACGACGGGACAGGAGGTGGCTACACCTTC. The chain joins TRBV6-6 to TRBJ1-2; 8 positions agree with TRBD1. The CDR3 contains 14 residues. Germline values: CDR1 MNHNY, CDR2 SVGAGI (reference sequence). Losses at the gene ends were 2 bases for V and 7 bases for J; bases not matched to a gene: 6.

V usage is TRBV14 and J usage is TRBJ2-3; D is perhaps TRBD1 (6 bases). The ends were cut back, 1 base at V and 2 bases at J, with 16 bases in the middle. Germline assignment: CDR1 SGHDN and CDR2 FVKESK. CDR3 size: 17 residues. As DNA, the CDR3 is TGTGCCAGCAGCCAAGTAGGGGCCCGGACAGCCACAGATACGCAGTATTTT. Translation: CASSQVGARTATDTQYF.

This chain joins TRBV7-9 and TRBJ1-1; 10 bases map to TRBD1. The CDR3 has 16 amino acids. The ends lost 5 bases at V and 2 bases at J; junction bases unmatched: 8. The germline V gene encodes CDR1 SEHNR and CDR2 FQNEAQ (reference sequence). CDR3 bases: TGTGCCAGCAGCAGACCCGGACAGGGGGAAAACACTGAAGCTTTCTTT. It translates to CASSRPGQGENTEAFF.

V and J are TRBV18 and TRBJ2-7; TRBD2 agrees at 7 bases. The CDR3 is 13 amino acids. Germline V gene sequence: CDR1 KGHSH, CDR2 LQKENI. The trim removed 3 bases at V and 6 bases at J, leaving 5 bases unmatched. CDR3 bases: TGTGCCAGCTCACCCCAGGCGGGGGTCGAGCAGTACTTC. Translated: CASSPQAGVEQYF.

This chain joins TRBV3-1 (or the pseudogene TRBV3-2) and TRBJ1-1; 7 nucleotides match TRBD1. Germline V gene lookup returns CDR1 LGHDT and CDR2 YNNKEL (reference sequence). CDR3 size: 16 residues. The V and J ends lost 4 bases and 6 bases, in that order; junction bases with no gene match: 14. CDR3: CASSPRQGGIVSEAFF. CDR3 bases: TGTGCCAGCAGCCCCAGACAGGGCGGGATTGTGTCTGAAGCTTTCTTT.

This clone showed up just a few times. This chain links TRBV19 with TRBJ2-1, with 13 nucleotides matching TRBD2. The CDR3 sequence is 14 residues long. V lost 8 bases and J lost 6; bases outside the gene matches: 4. Germline V gene sequence: CDR1 LNHDA, CDR2 SQIVND (reference sequence). CDR3 in amino acids: CASSRTSGSNEQFF. The CDR3, as DNA: TGTGCCAGTTCCCGGACTAGCGGGAGCAATGAGCAGTTCTTC.

This clone has a single count. The chain has TRBV5-4 and TRBJ2-3, with 10 bases that match TRBD2. The germline CDR1 and CDR2 sequences are SGHNT and YYREEE (reference sequence). The CDR3 is made up of 15 amino acids. The V segment lost 2 bases and the J segment 0 bases; nucleotides outside the gene matches: 0. The CDR3 DNA reads TGTGCCAGCAGCTTTAGCGGGGGGAGCACAGATACGCAGTATTTT. Its translation: CASSFSGGSTDTQYF.

The V call is TRBV18, the J call TRBJ1-2; 9 bases match TRBD1. The V gene's germline CDR1 is KGHSH and CDR2 LQKENI. The CDR3 contains 16 residues. V shed 3 bases and J 1 base; nucleotides not matched to a gene: 6. CDR3 residues: CASSPSDRGVNYGYTF. The DNA of the CDR3 is TGTGCCAGCTCACCTTCCGACAGGGGGGTTAACTATGGCTACACCTTC.

The gene calls are TRBV29-1 and TRBJ1-2; D is undetermined. V was trimmed by 6 bases and J by 2 bases, leaving 10 bases between them. Per the germline V gene, CDR1 is SQVTM and CDR2 is ANQGSEA. The CDR3 has 12 amino acids. The CDR3 protein is CSVSQSNYGYTF. CDR3 DNA: TGCAGCGTCTCACAGAGCAACTATGGCTACACCTTC.

This chain links TRBV5-4 with TRBJ1-4; D unresolved. There are 13 residues in the CDR3. V was cut by 0 bases and J by 7 bases, with 7 bases left in between. CDR1 and CDR2 (germline): SGHNT, YYREEE (reference sequence). DNA of the CDR3: TGTGCCAGCAGCTTGGCCCCGAGTGAAAAACTGTTTTTT. Its protein product is CASSLAPSEKLFF.

The chain is built from TRBV19 and TRBJ1-5, with D unclear. The V gene lost 3 bases and the J gene lost 1 base, with 7 bases spanning the gap. Germline assignment: CDR1 LNHDA and CDR2 SQIVND (reference sequence). The CDR3 is 14 residues long. The CDR3 DNA follows: TGTGCCAGTAGTATCGTGCAGAGCAATCAGCCCCAGCATTTT. This gives the protein CASSIVQSNQPQHF.

V and J are TRBV2 and TRBJ2-6; 10 bases agree with TRBD1. CDR3 length equals 17 residues. The germline CDR1 and CDR2 sequences are SNHLY and FYNNEI. Trimming removed 7 bases from V and 0 bases from J; junction bases left unmatched: 6. CDR3 DNA sequence: TGTGCCAGCACGTTGGGACAGGGGCTCTCTGGGGCCAACGTCCTGACTTTC. Translation: CASTLGQGLSGANVLTF.

This sequence joins TRBV30 and TRBJ1-2, with TRBD1 as a possible D gene (5 bases). Germline CDR1 reads GTSNPN; CDR2 reads SVGIG (reference sequence). The CDR3 totals 12 residues. V lost 4 bases to trimming and J lost 1 base, with 7 bases between them. The CDR3 loop reads CAWTGVNYGYTF. For the CDR3, the DNA is TGTGCCTGGACGGGGGTTAACTATGGCTACACCTTC.